This T cell receptor (beta chain) was identified in a study of CD8 T cells in ankylosing spondylitis. The study, taken as a whole, reports: Peripheral blood held disease-linked clones only at relatively low frequency, and these were CD8+. In ankylosing spondylitis patients, matched synovial fluid reportedly showed significant enrichment of disease-linked clones.

The germline gives CDR1 MNHEY, CDR2 SVGEGT. This CDR3 comprises 12 residues. Researchers built TCR beta libraries using quantitative 5'-RACE with molecular barcodes. TCRdb ran MiXCR on the 5' RACE reads and lists one entry per CDR3 protein. Here the sample spans approximately 300,000 distinct CDR3 sequences, about 20% being singletons. Comments on this clonotype: What it binds is unknown. A junction end diverges from the germline sequence, so it may reflect a read error.

The chain has TRBV6-2 or TRBV6-3 and TRBJ2-7, with D maybe TRBD1 (5 bases). The sequencing sample was made of blood, either unsorted or a sorted T cell fraction (not recorded which). This TCR came from a female donor with ankylosing spondylitis or in good health (not recorded which). The CDR3 reads CASSQGTYVQYF. The CDR3, as DNA: TGTGCCAGCAGTCAGGGTACCTACGTGCAGTACTTC.